The entry below describes one TCR beta chain. Its specificity is unknown. This was the immunoSEQ version 4 assay in survey mode. Assay used: immunoSEQ multiplex PCR; TCRdb lists only in-frame clones, some missing. The profile shows fewer than 45,000 clones, 88% of them singletons. Nonspecific anti-CD3/anti-CD28 bead stimulation represents the broad CD4+ T cell repertoire. Responding CD4+ T cells were sorted by upregulation of both CD40 ligand and CD69. Donors had undetectable plasma HIV-1 RNA, under 50 copies/mL, for 4+ years. The data were obtained in a study of persistence of HIV-infected CD4 T cells. Study results and limitations: Degenerate expanded CDR3beta sequences were enriched among CMV- and Gag-responding cells.

Trimming removed 5 bases from V and 6 bases from J, with 17 bases in between. The length of the CDR3 is 15 residues. Germline CDR1 reads SNHLY; CDR2 reads FYNNEI. The sample was CD4+ T cells sorted from PBMCs after roughly 17-hour stimulation, taken from a patient who received antiretroviral therapy. The chain employs TRBV2 and TRBJ1-5, with a weak D call TRBD1 (6 bases). The source is an adult woman with HIV who was CMV-seropositive. The CDR3 protein is CASSQGQKSSQPQHF. In DNA form, the CDR3 reads TGTGCCAGCAGTCAGGGGCAGAAGTCCAGTCAGCCCCAGCATTTT.